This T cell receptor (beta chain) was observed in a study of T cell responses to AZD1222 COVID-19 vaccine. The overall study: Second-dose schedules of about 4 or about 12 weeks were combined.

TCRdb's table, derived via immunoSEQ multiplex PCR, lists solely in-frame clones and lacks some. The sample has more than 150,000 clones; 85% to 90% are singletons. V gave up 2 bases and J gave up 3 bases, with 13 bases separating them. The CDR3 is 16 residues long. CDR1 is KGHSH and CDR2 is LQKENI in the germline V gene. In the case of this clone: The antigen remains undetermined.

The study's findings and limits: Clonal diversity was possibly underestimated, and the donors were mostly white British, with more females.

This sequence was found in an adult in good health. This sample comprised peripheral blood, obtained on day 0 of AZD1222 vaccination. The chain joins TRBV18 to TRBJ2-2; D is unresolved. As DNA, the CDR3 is TGTGCCAGCTCACCAAGGTTGGCCCAGGACACCGGGGAGCTGTTTTTT. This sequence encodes CASSPRLAQDTGELFF.